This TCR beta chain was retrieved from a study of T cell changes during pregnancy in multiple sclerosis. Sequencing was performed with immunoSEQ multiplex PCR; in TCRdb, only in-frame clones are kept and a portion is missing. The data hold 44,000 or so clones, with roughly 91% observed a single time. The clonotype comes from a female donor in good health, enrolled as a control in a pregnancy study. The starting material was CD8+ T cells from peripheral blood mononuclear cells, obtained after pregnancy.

The CDR3: CASSPWTGGGDQPQHF. DNA for the CDR3: TGTGCCAGCAGCCCGTGGACAGGGGGCGGGGATCAGCCCCAGCATTTT. The J gene is TRBJ1-5, the V gene TRBV7-2; TRBD1 matches at 11 bases. Unmatched junction bases numbered 8, after V lost 5 bases and J lost 5 bases. Germline V gives CDR1 SGHTA, CDR2 FQGNSA. This CDR3 region has 16 residues.